The 4 T cell receptor beta chains below come from one sample, sequenced in a study of healthy donors' naive CD4 and CD8 T cells. A linear amplification protocol produced the TCR libraries from about 450 ng of total RNA. TCRdb re-called the reads through MiXCR, storing one row per CDR3 protein. The data contain approximately 200,000 distinct CDR3 sequences, 65% to 75% of them singletons. Sequenced: naive CD4+ and CD8+ T cells sorted from blood, pooled from several donors. The receptor source for this set is a pool of human donors in good health; the sample pools cells from several healthy donors.

The CDR3 DNA follows: TGTGCCTGGAGTGTAGGGCACTACAATGAGCAGTTCTTC. Amino acid sequence: CAWSVGHYNEQFF. The V call is TRBV30, the J call TRBJ2-1; D remains unclear. V lost 0 bases, J lost 3 bases, and 6 bases lay in between. CDR1 and CDR2 (germline): GTSNPN, SVGIG (reference sequence). CDR3 length: 13 amino acids.

The J gene is TRBJ2-7, the V gene TRBV29-1; the D gene could be TRBD1 or TRBD2 (5 bases each). V was trimmed by 6 bases and J by 4 bases, leaving 13 bases between them. The CDR3 length is 12 residues. The germline V gene has CDR1 SQVTM and CDR2 ANQGSEA. The chain's CDR3 is CSVRDPLYEQYF. Written as DNA, the CDR3 is TGCAGCGTCCGGGACCCACTATACGAGCAGTACTTC.

As DNA, the CDR3 is TGTGCCAGCTCGCCCAAGAGAGACAATGAGCAGTTCTTC. It codes for CASSPKRDNEQFF. V gene TRBV18 combines with J gene TRBJ2-1, with no clear D. Trimming pared 6 bases from V and 5 bases from J, leaving 11 bases between. This CDR3 contains 13 residues. CDR1 is KGHSH, CDR2 LQKENI, per germline. Full variable domain (outside the CDR3, taken from reference TRBV18 and TRBJ2-1): NAGVMQNPRHLVRRRGQEARLRCSPMKGHSHVYWYRQLPEEGLKFMVYLQKENIIDESGMPKERFSAEFPKEGPSILRIQQVVRGDSAAYFCASSPKRDNEQFFGPGTRLTVL.

The V gene is TRBV29-1, the J gene TRBJ2-3, with D uncertain. Germline V CDR1 and CDR2: SQVTM, ANQGSEA. The V end lost 4 bases, the J end lost 0 bases, and 2 bases lay between the germline ends. This CDR3 is built from 11 residues. The CDR3 spells CSVGSTDTQYF. CDR3 sequence (DNA): TGCAGCGTTGGTAGCACAGATACGCAGTATTTT.